The source of this T cell receptor beta chain is a study of blood T cells in healthy people across ages (dated by TCRdb to the mid-2010s). With respect to the entire study: In model experiments, template switching captured about one uniquely barcoded TCR beta cDNA molecule for every two T cells. Donors of different ages were randomly distributed across sequencing lanes to avoid experimental bias. To track age-related changes in TCR beta repertoire diversity, the study relied on deep sequencing normalized with unique cDNA molecular identifiers. Donors were grouped into four age groups: young (average 16 years), middle-aged (39), aged (over 55) and long-lived (about 82). The study analyzed two additional independent replicas of 1 million unique cDNA reads from the same blood draw for two donors, one aged 18 to 30 and one aged 80 or older.

Library preparation used 5' RACE. Sequencing used an Illumina HiSeq 2500. A second PCR of roughly 6 to 12 cycles was performed with a sample-barcoded 5' primer and a J-beta primer mix. A template-switch 5' adaptor carrying 12 random nucleotides introduced a unique molecular identifier onto each TCR beta cDNA molecule. Each sample yielded at least 2.5 million CDR3-containing paired-end reads. First-strand cDNA was synthesized from all RNA with the Mint cDNA synthesis kit, primed by a TRBC-specific oligonucleotide. Following uracil-DNA glycosylase treatment, a first 18-cycle PCR with universal primers M1SS and BC2_uni_R was performed on all cDNA. The paper's data handling went like this. For normalization, 1 million high-quality reads, each with a distinct molecular identifier, were randomly selected from each sample. Instead of being binned into consensus sequences, reads that shared molecular identifiers were thrown out. MiTCR, run with a Q25 quality threshold and the strictest error-elimination algorithm, handled CDR3 identification, clonotype clustering and error correction. A nonparametric unseen species model using Euler transformation provided a lower-bound estimate of total TCR beta diversity. TCRdb trimmed public reads at Q25 via fastp, called clones via MiXCR and kept in-frame beta chains. Rows with a matching CDR3 protein are joined into one entry that keeps the most common DNA and genes. TCRdb assigned the V and J calls; the authors' analysis was not used. This sample holds around 870,000 distinct CDR3 sequences; around 30% were observed only once. The ten top clones hold around 15% of the sample.

Broader findings and caveats from the paper: Observed TCR beta diversity per million T cells fell roughly linearly with age, and a significant reduction was already apparent by age about 43. Donor CMV infection status was unknown, potentially confounding age-related changes in expanded clonotypes. The long-lived group showed more naive CD4+ T cells, fewer expanded clones and increased TCR diversity than the aged group, suggesting age selection. There was a strong correlation between observed TCR beta diversity and the percentage of naive T cells measured by flow cytometry. Conclusive comparison of naive and antigen-experienced compartments was prevented by the profiling of bulk unsorted PBMCs. Total diversity estimates from one million sequenced T cells were considered lower bounds and underestimates.

From a lookup of the germline V gene, CDR1 and CDR2 are SGHRS and YFSETQ. V and J are truncated by 4 bases and 8 bases respectively, leaving an intervening sequence of 20 bases. The CDR3 holds 15 amino acids from the cysteine to the phenylalanine. Only CDR3 DNA is held: 45 bases, read in frame from base 1. The 39 donors, aged about 6 to 95 years, were systemically healthy Caucasian individuals from Russia. Approximately 9.3 milliliters of peripheral blood were collected from each donor into EDTA-treated Vacutainer tubes. PBMCs were isolated by Ficoll-Paque density-gradient centrifugation, with at least 6.5 million obtained per sample. Total RNA, at least 6 micrograms per sample, was extracted from PBMCs with Trizol reagent. For every donor, an aliquot of PBMCs went through flow cytometry to measure the percentages of naive CD45RAhigh/CD27high T cells. For this clonotype: Its antigen target is currently unknown. Just one base apart from a much larger clone, this may be a read error.

The clonotype originates from a woman of 80 years or more in good health. Sequencing was performed on blood. This chain joins TRBV5-1 to TRBJ2-3, with the D gene not clear enough to name. The DNA sequence reads TGCGCCAGCAGCCCGGGCCATCCAGTCACCCGTACGCAGTATTTT. It specifies CASSPGHPVTRTQYF.